Included here is one TCR beta chain sequence, with context. TCRdb processed the RT-PCR reads anew with MiXCR; each CDR3 protein has one entry. The sample has approximately 720,000 distinct CDR3 sequences, about 14% seen once. The V gene lost 5 bases and the J gene lost 15 bases, with 17 bases spanning the gap. This CDR3 has 12 amino acids. The V gene is TRBV12-3 or TRBV12-4, the J gene TRBJ2-1, with a possible D match to TRBD2 (6 bases). The receptor was isolated from a female donor in good health, serving as a healthy control. Material: memory CD4+ T cells from blood. CDR3 coding DNA: TGTGCCAGCAGTCCCCAGGGAGGTGGACTGTTCTTC. Translation: CASSPQGGGLFF.